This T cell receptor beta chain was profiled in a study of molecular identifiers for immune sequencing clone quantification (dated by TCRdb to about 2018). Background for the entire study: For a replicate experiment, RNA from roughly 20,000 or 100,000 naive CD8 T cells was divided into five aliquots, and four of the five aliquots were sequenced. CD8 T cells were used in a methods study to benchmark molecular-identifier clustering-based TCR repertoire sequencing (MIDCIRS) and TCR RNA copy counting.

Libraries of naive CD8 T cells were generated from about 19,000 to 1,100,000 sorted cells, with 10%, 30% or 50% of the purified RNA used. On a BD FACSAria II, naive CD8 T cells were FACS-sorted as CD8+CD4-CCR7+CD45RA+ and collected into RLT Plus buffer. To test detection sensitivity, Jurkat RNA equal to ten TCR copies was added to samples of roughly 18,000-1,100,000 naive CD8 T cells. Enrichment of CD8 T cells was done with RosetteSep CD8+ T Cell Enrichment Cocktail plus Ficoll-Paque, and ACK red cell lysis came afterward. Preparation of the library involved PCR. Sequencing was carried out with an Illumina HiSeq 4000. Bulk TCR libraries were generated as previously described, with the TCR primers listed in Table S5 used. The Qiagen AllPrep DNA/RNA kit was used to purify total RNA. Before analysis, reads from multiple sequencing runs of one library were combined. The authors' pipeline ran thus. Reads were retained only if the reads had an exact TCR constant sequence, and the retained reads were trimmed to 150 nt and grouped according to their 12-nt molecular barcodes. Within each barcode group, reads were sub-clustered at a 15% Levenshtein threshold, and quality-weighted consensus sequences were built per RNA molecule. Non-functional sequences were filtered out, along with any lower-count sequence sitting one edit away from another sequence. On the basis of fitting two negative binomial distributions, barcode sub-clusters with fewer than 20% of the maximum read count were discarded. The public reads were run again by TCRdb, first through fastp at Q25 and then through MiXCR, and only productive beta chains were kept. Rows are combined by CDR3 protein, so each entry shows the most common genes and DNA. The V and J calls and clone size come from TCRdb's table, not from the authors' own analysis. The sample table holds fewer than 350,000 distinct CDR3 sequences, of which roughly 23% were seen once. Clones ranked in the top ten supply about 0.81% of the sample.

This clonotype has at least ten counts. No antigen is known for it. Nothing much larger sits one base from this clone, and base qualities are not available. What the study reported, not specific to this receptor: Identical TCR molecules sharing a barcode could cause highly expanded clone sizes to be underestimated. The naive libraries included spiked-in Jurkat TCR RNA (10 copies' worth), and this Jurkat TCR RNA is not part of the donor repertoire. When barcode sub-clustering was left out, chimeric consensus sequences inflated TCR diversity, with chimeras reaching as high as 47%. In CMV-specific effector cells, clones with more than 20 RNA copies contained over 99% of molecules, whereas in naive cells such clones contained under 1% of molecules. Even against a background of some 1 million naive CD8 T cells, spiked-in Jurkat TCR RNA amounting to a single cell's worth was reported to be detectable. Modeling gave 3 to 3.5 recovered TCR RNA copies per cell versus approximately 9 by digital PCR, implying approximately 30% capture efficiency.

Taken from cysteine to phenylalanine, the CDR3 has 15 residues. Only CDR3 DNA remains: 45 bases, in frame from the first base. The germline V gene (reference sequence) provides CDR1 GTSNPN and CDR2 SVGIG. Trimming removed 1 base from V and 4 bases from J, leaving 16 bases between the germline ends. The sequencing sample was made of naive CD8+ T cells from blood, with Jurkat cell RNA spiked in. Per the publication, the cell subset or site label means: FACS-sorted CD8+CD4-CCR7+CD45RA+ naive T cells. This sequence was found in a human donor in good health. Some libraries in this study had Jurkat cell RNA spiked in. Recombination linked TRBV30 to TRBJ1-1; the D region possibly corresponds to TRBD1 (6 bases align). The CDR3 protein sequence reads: CAWSALGGLGTEAFF. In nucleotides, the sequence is TGTGCCTGGAGTGCCCTGGGGGGGCTGGGCACTGAAGCTTTCTTT.